Each of the 27 T cell receptor beta chains below was sequenced from the same sample in a study of T cell repertoires in cytomegalovirus infection. TCRdb analysed the reads with MiXCR anew, one entry per CDR3 protein. The data hold about 310,000 distinct CDR3 sequences, with around 9.6% observed a single time. What was sequenced was PBMCs. Receptors originate from a human donor in good health (CMV status not recorded). Some clones in this sample may be carry-over from other donors' samples.

The V and J genes are TRBV20-1 and TRBJ1-1; perhaps TRBD1 as D (5 bases). CDR3 length: 11 amino acids. With 5 bases removed from V and 9 bases from J, the gap between germline ends came to 13 bases. CDR1 and CDR2 from the germline V gene are DFQATT and SNEGSKA (reference sequence). DNA for the CDR3: TGCAGTGCTCCGTGGGGCACCCAAGCTTTCTTT. Its translation is CSAPWGTQAFF.

This clonotype was observed a few times. The gene calls are TRBV29-1 and TRBJ2-1, with TRBD2 matching 14 bases. The CDR3 consists of 14 residues. CDR1 and CDR2 (germline): SQVTM, ANQGSEA. V lost 6 bases, J lost 9 bases, and 7 bases stayed unmatched. The CDR3 sequence is CSVATSGGASEQFF. The CDR3 nucleotides read TGCAGCGTAGCGACTAGCGGGGGGGCCAGTGAGCAGTTCTTC.

The chain combines TRBV20-1 with TRBJ1-2; D is unclear. The CDR3 covers 13 residues. V shed 6 bases and J shed 7 bases, with 18 bases lying between them. Germline loops: CDR1 DFQATT, CDR2 SNEGSKA (reference sequence). CDR3 DNA: TGCAGTGCCCTAGTAGTGTCAAGGCTTGGCTACACCTTC. Protein: CSALVVSRLGYTF.

The table lists this clonotype with many counts. The chain is built from TRBV2 and TRBJ2-5, with 11 bases aligning to TRBD2. The CDR3 covers 14 residues. Trimming at V came to 6 bases and at J to 4 bases, leaving 4 bases not matched to a gene. Germline V CDR1 and CDR2: SNHLY, FYNNEI. The CDR3 reads CASSPGTSGETQYF. The CDR3 nucleotides read TGTGCCAGCAGCCCCGGGACTAGCGGAGAGACCCAGTACTTC.

At least ten counts were recorded for this clonotype. The chain joins TRBV12-3 or TRBV12-4 to TRBJ1-1; TRBD1 might be the D (5 bases). This CDR3 comprises 12 residues. Trimming pared 5 bases from V and 7 bases from J, leaving 11 bases between. DNA of the CDR3: TGTGCCAGCAGTATCACAGGCCATGAAGCTTTCTTT. As protein: CASSITGHEAFF.

Details on this clonotype: At one boundary the junction diverges from the germline segment, which might be a read error. The chain carries TRBV7-9 and TRBJ2-2; D remains ambiguous. CDR3 length equals 14 residues. Germline loops: CDR1 SEHNR, CDR2 FQNEAQ (reference sequence). The CDR3 DNA follows: TGTGCTAGCAGCTTGTCAGAAAACACCGGGGAGCTGTTTTTT. Translated, it gives CASSLSENTGELFF.

This clonotype has more than one count but fewer than ten. The chain is built from TRBV29-1 and TRBJ2-2, with a possible D match to TRBD1 (5 bases). This CDR3 region has 13 residues. Looked up from germline, CDR1 is SQVTM and CDR2 is ANQGSEA. V gave up 6 bases and J gave up 0 bases, with 8 bases separating them. CDR3 in amino acids: CSVQVSNTGELFF. The CDR3 DNA follows: TGCAGCGTACAGGTGTCGAACACCGGGGAGCTGTTTTTT.

This clonotype was recorded at least ten times. The chain recombines TRBV7-2 with TRBJ1-5; tentatively, D is TRBD1 (5 bases). The V and J ends lost 1 base and 5 bases respectively, with 12 bases between them. The CDR3 contains 15 residues. Looked up from germline, CDR1 is SGHTA and CDR2 is FQGNSA. The CDR3: CASSLGQLPYQPQHF. CDR3 coding DNA: TGTGCCAGCAGCTTAGGACAGCTCCCTTATCAGCCCCAGCATTTT.

This clonotype has at least ten counts. CDR3: CASSFPETGDEKLFF. CDR3 coding DNA: TGTGCCAGCAGCTTTCCCGAGACAGGGGATGAAAAACTGTTTTTT. The V gene is TRBV7-9, the J gene TRBJ1-4; the match to TRBD1 covers 8 bases. The J segment lost 6 bases and the V segment lost 3 bases, leaving 6 bases of the junction unmatched. CDR1 SEHNR and CDR2 FQNEAQ come from the germline V gene (reference sequence). The CDR3 consists of 15 residues.

In its sample, this clonotype was seen once. A much larger clone differs by one base, so this may be a read error. This chain uses TRBV7-9 with TRBJ2-5; D uncertain. In germline, CDR1 is SEHNR, CDR2 FQNEAQ (reference sequence). CDR3 length: 14 residues. The CDR3 reads CGSSLASSGSGQYF. The CDR3, as DNA: TGTGGCAGCAGCTTAGCATCCTCCGGAAGTGGCCAGTACTTC.

This clonotype has more than one count but fewer than ten. This chain joins TRBV20-1 and TRBJ2-7; the D gene could be TRBD1 or TRBD2 (5 bases each). V was shortened by 5 bases and J by 0 bases, with 11 bases between the two germline ends. This CDR3 spans 13 amino acids. Germline values: CDR1 DFQATT, CDR2 SNEGSKA (reference sequence). CDR3 DNA: TGCAGTGCTCCGGGACCTACCTCCTACGAGCAGTACTTC. This encodes CSAPGPTSYEQYF.

A note on this clonotype: Compared with germline, one end of the junction differs, possibly owing to a read error. The chain joins TRBV7-9 to TRBJ2-3, with 7 positions matching TRBD1. Germline CDR1 and CDR2: SEHNR and FQNEAQ (reference sequence). The CDR3 length is 14 residues. DNA for the CDR3: TGTGCCAGCAGCCATCGGACAGGCACAGATATGCAGTATTTT. This codes for CASSHRTGTDMQYF.

In its sample, this clonotype was seen many times. The rearrangement links TRBV14 to TRBJ1-2, with 11 bases lining up with TRBD1. The CDR3 runs to 14 residues. Unmatched junction bases numbered 4, after V lost 4 bases and J lost 6 bases. The V gene's germline CDR1 is SGHDN and CDR2 FVKESK. This CDR3 is CASSPGTGGDGYTF. CDR3 DNA sequence: TGTGCCAGCAGCCCCGGGACAGGGGGGGATGGCTACACCTTC. Based on the CDR3 plus reference TRBV14 and TRBJ1-2, the full variable domain is EAGVTQFPSHSVIEKGQTVTLRCDPISGHDNLYWYRRVMGKEIKFLLHFVKESKQDESGMPNNRFLAERTGGTYSTLKVQPAELEDSGVYFCASSPGTGGDGYTFGSGTRLTVV.

This clonotype showed up many times. The V and J genes are TRBV6-6 and TRBJ2-3; TRBD2 matches 8 bases. The CDR3 contains 18 residues. Germline V gene data show CDR1 as MNHNY and CDR2 as SVGAGI (reference sequence). After removal of 6 bases from V and 2 bases from J, the junction contained 16 bases not matched to a gene. In DNA, the CDR3 is TGTGCCAGCAGCTCGCTAGGCGGGGGGCTCCTCCACACAGATACGCAGTATTTT. This codes for CASSSLGGGLLHTDTQYF.

This clonotype came up many times. This rearrangement joins TRBV6-5 to TRBJ1-2; the match to TRBD1 covers 8 bases. The CDR3 spans 15 residues. J was trimmed by 5 bases and V by 2 bases; bases with no gene match: 7. Germline V gene data show CDR1 as MNHEY and CDR2 as SVGAGI. CDR3 residues: CASSYGGRQGYGYTF. In DNA, the CDR3 is TGTGCCAGCAGTTACGGTGGCCGACAGGGGTATGGCTACACCTTC.

The table lists this clonotype with many counts. The chain has TRBV18 and TRBJ1-6; D possibly corresponds to TRBD1 (6 bases). This CDR3 is built from 16 residues. Germline loops: CDR1 KGHSH, CDR2 LQKENI. The ends were cut back, 2 bases at V and 7 bases at J, with 15 bases in the middle. In nucleotides, the CDR3 is TGTGCCAGCTCACCAGGGGGGGGCGCGGGCAATTCACCCCTCCACTTT. Translated: CASSPGGGAGNSPLHF. The full variable domain, in which reference TRBV18 and TRBJ1-6 provide the parts outside the CDR3, is NAGVMQNPRHLVRRRGQEARLRCSPMKGHSHVYWYRQLPEEGLKFMVYLQKENIIDESGMPKERFSAEFPKEGPSILRIQQVVRGDSAAYFCASSPGGGAGNSPLHFGNGTRLTVT.

This clonotype was observed at least ten times. The rearrangement uses TRBV7-9 and TRBJ2-2; 9 bases agree with TRBD1. The V gene end was trimmed by 5 bases and the J gene end by 2 bases; junction bases not matched to a gene: 6. Germline CDR1 is SEHNR and CDR2 is FQNEAQ (reference sequence). The CDR3 is made up of 16 amino acids. CDR3 in DNA: TGTGCCAGCAGCCGCTTTACAGGGGGCAACACCGGGGAGCTGTTTTTT. This gives the protein CASSRFTGGNTGELFF.

There are many counts of this clonotype. One junction end does not reproduce the germline sequence, and a read error may be involved. The V call is TRBV12-3 or TRBV12-4, the J call TRBJ1-2; D is perhaps TRBD1 (5 bases). The CDR3 has 14 residues. The DNA of the CDR3 is TGTGCCAGCACTTTACCGGACCGGGAGGGGGGCTACACCTTC. It translates to CASTLPDREGGYTF.

This chain joins TRBV20-1 and TRBJ2-7, with 9 bases lining up with TRBD2. V was clipped by 3 bases and J by 6 bases; unmatched bases: 9. The CDR3 covers 14 residues. Germline V lookup: CDR1 DFQATT, CDR2 SNEGSKA (reference sequence). The CDR3 is CSASSLAGWREQYF. The CDR3 nucleotides are TGCAGTGCTAGTTCGCTAGCGGGGTGGCGCGAGCAGTACTTC.

The DNA of the CDR3 is TGTGCCAGCTCACCACCGCAGCGAGCCGGGGAGCTGTTTTTT. Its protein product is CASSPPQRAGELFF. The genes are TRBV18 and TRBJ2-2; D unclear. V shed 0 bases and J shed 6 bases, with 8 bases lying between them. The CDR3 runs 14 residues. CDR1 is KGHSH and CDR2 is LQKENI in the germline V gene.

This clonotype has at least ten counts. The V call is TRBV28, the J call TRBJ1-1, with D unclear. V dropped 6 bases and J dropped 11 bases, with 16 bases sitting between them. Germline V gives CDR1 MDHEN, CDR2 SYDVKM. The CDR3 is 12 amino acids. CDR3 amino acids: CASSLTKPGAFF. CDR3 bases: TGTGCCAGCAGCCTAACGAAGCCGGGGGCTTTCTTT. The full variable domain, with the rest looked up from reference TRBV28 and TRBJ1-1, is DVKVTQSSRYLVKRTGEKVFLECVQDMDHENMFWYRQDPGLGLRLIYFSYDVKMKEKGDIPEGYSVSREKKERFSLILESASTNQTSMYLCASSLTKPGAFFGQGTRLTVV.

Ten or more counts support this clonotype. The chain combines TRBV12-3 or TRBV12-4 with TRBJ2-3; 7 nucleotides match TRBD1. The CDR3 consists of 14 residues. Trimming removed 6 bases from V and 4 bases from J; junction bases left unmatched: 7. CDR3 sequence: CASSRTGFADTQYF. CDR3 DNA: TGTGCCAGCAGCAGGACAGGATTTGCAGATACGCAGTATTTT.

This clonotype was picked up many times. This may arise from a read error, as a much more abundant clone is one base away. The chain employs TRBV7-9 and TRBJ1-1; D is unresolved. Looked up from germline, CDR1 is SEHNR and CDR2 is FQNEAQ (reference sequence). V was pared by 0 bases and J by 1 base, with 6 bases between. CDR3 length: 14 amino acids. The CDR3 DNA is TGTGCCAGCAGCTTAGCAGGGTCGAACACTGAAGCTTTCTTT. This gives the protein CASSLAGSNTEAFF.

Notes on this clonotype: With a much larger clone just one base away, this may be a read error. The chain combines TRBV6-8 with TRBJ2-1, with 13 bases identical to TRBD2. Germline V gives CDR1 MNHGY, CDR2 SAAAGT. CDR3 size: 15 residues. CDR3 DNA: TGTGCCAGCAATTACGGACTAGCGGGGGATAATGCGCAGTTCTTC. As protein: CASNYGLAGDNAQFF.

This clonotype was seen many times. As DNA, the CDR3 is TGCAGTGGCCGACATCTTAATGAAAAACTGTTTTTT. It encodes CSGRHLNEKLFF. The chain employs TRBV20-1 and TRBJ1-4; D not certain. Germline V gene sequence: CDR1 DFQATT, CDR2 SNEGSKA (reference sequence). This CDR3 is 12 amino acids long. Trimming left V 7 bases short and J 4 bases short, with 10 bases between.

The rearrangement joins TRBV6-4 to TRBJ1-1, with unresolved D. The CDR3 sequence is 12 residues long. Germline V gene lookup returns CDR1 MRHNA and CDR2 SNTAGT. V lost 0 bases, J lost 9 bases, and 8 bases lay in between. The CDR3 reads CASSDSGSKAFF. The CDR3 region has the DNA TGTGCCAGCAGTGACTCCGGTTCTAAAGCTTTCTTT.

V usage is TRBV12-3 or TRBV12-4 and J usage is TRBJ1-1, with D hard to call. This CDR3 spans 14 amino acids. V gave up 5 bases and J gave up 4 bases, with 14 bases separating them. The CDR3 DNA is TGTGCCAGCAGTCCGGGCGGAAAAGGCACTGAAGCTTTCTTT. Encoded protein: CASSPGGKGTEAFF.